The source of this TCR beta chain is a study of blood T cell repertoires in COVID-19. Study background: The United States, Italy and Spain were the sources of the acute and convalescent COVID-19 samples. In each case, the material was cDNA or gDNA derived from T cells, B-cell-depleted T cells, or PBMCs.

The CDR3 has 16 residues. The V gene's germline CDR1 is LNHDA and CDR2 SQIVND (reference sequence). Trimming took 3 bases from V and 10 from J; bases not matched to a gene: 10. Under the authors' procedure: Estimates of nucleated cell counts were drawn from the amplification of reference gene primers. The repertoire was sequenced with immunoSEQ multiplex PCR; TCRdb's copy has only in-frame clones and lacks some. The V and J calls and clone size were taken over from that table, and D and trimming were inferred from the DNA. The data contain 200,000 to 250,000 clones, around 84% of them singletons. The material sequenced was peripheral blood. This chain links TRBV19 with TRBJ1-6; the match to TRBD1 covers 9 bases. The TCR originated in a human donor in a cohort sampled during active COVID-19. The CDR3: CASSITGTGSDSPLHF. The CDR3 coding sequence is TGTGCCAGTAGTATTACGGGGACAGGGAGCGACTCACCCCTCCACTTT.